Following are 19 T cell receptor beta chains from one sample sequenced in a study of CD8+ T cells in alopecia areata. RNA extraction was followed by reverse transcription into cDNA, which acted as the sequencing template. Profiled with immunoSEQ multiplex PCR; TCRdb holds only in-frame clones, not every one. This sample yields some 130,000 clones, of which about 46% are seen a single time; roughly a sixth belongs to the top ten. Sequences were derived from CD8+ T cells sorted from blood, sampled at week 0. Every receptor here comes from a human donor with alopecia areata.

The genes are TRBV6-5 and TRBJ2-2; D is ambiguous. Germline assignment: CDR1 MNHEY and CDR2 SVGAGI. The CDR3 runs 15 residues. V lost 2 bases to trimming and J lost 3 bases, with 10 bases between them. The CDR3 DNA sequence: TGTGCCAGCAGTTACGTCCGGGCGGACACCGGGGAGCTGTTTTTT. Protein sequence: CASSYVRADTGELFF.

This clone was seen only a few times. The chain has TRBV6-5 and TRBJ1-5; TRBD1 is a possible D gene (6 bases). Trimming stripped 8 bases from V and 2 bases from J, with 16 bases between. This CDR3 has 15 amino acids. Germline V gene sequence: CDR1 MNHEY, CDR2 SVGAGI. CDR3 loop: CASRRGAGGNQPQHF. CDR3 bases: TGTGCCAGCCGAAGGGGGGCGGGAGGCAATCAGCCCCAGCATTTT.

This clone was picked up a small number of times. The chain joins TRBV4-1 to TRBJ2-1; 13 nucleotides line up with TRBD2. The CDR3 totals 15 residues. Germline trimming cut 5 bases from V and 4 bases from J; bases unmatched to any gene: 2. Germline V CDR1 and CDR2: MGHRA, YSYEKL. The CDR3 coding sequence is TGCGCCAGCAGCGGGACTAGCGGGGAGTACAATGAGCAGTTCTTC. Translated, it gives CASSGTSGEYNEQFF.

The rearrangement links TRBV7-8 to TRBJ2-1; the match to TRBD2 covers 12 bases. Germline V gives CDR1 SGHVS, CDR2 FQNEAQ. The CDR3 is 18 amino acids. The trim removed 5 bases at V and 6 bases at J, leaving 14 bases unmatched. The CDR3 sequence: CASSIPLAGGHLGNEQFF. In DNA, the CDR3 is TGTGCCAGCAGCATCCCACTAGCGGGGGGACATCTAGGCAATGAGCAGTTCTTC.

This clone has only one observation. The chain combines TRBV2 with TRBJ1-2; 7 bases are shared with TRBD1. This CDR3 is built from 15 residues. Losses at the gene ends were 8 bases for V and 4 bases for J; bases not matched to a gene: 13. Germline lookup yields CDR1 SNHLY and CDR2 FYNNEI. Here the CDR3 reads CASSTPSTGAYGYTF. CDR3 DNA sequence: TGTGCCAGCTCAACACCCTCAACAGGGGCCTATGGCTACACCTTC.

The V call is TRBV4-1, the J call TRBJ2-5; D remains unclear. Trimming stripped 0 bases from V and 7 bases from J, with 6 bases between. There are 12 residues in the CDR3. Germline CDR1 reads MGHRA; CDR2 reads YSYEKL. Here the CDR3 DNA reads TGCGCCAGCAGCCAAGATCTCACGACCCAGTACTTC. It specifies CASSQDLTTQYF.

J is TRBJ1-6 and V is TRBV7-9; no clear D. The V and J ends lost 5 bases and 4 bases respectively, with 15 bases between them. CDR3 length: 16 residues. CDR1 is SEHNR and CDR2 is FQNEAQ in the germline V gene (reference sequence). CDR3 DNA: TGTGCCAGCAGCACCCGAGGCACACCATATAATTCACCCCTCCACTTT. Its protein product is CASSTRGTPYNSPLHF.

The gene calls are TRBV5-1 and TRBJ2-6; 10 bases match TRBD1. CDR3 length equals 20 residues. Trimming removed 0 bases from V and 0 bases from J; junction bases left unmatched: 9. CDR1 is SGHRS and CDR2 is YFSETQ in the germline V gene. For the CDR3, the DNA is TGCGCCAGCAGCTTGGAATCCACCGGACAGGGGGGCTCTGGGGCCAACGTCCTGACTTTC. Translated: CASSLESTGQGGSGANVLTF.

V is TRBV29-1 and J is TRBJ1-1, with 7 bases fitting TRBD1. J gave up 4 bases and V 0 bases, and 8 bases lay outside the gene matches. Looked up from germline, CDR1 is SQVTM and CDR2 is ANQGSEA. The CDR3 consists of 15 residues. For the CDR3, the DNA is TGCAGCGTTGAAGATCATGAGACAGGGCCCACTGAAGCTTTCTTT. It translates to CSVEDHETGPTEAFF.

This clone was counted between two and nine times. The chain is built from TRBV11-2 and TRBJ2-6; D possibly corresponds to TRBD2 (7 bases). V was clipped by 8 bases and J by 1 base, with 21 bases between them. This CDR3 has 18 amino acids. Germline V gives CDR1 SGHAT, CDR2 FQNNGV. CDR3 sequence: CASAKPGGRKSGANVLTF. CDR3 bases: TGTGCCAGCGCCAAACCCGGGGGGCGCAAGTCTGGGGCCAACGTCCTGACTTTC.

The CDR3 DNA reads as TGCAGCGTTAAGGACAGCTCCTACGAGCAGTACTTC. This translates into CSVKDSSYEQYF. The chain recombines TRBV29-1 with TRBJ2-7, with D possibly TRBD1 on 6 matching bases. Germline-derived CDR1 and CDR2 are SQVTM and ANQGSEA. V lost 5 bases and J 0 bases, leaving 8 bases between the germline ends. The length of the CDR3 is 12 residues.

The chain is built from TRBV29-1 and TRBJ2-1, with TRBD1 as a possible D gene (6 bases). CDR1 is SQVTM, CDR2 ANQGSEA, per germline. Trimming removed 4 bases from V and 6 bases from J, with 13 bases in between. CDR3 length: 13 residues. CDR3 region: CSVGGPAGNEQFF. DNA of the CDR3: TGCAGCGTTGGGGGGCCCGCCGGCAATGAGCAGTTCTTC.

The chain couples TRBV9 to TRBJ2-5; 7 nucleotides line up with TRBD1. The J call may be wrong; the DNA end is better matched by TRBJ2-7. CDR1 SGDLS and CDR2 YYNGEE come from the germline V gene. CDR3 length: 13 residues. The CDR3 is CASSAGTADEQYF. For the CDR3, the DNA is TGTGCCAGCAGTGCCGGGACAGCTGACGAGCAGTACTTC.

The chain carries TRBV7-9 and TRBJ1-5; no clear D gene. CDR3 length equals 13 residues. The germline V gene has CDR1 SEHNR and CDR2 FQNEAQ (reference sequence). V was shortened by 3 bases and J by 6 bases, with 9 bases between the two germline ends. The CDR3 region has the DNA TGTGCCAGCAGCTTTGCAGCCGGTCAGCCCCAGCATTTT. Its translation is CASSFAAGQPQHF.

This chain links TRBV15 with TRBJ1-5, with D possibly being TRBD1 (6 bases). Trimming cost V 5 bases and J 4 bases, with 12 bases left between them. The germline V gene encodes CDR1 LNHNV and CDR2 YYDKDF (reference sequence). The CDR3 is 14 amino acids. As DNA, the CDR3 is TGTGCCACCAGCTCCTGGACAGCGAATCAGCCCCAGCATTTT. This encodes CATSSWTANQPQHF.

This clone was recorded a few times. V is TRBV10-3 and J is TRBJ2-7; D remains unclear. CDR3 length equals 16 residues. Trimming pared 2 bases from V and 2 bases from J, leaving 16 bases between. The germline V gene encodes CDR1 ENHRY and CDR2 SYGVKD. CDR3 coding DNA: TGTGCCATCAGTGAGCCGCATTCGACATCCCCCTACGAGCAGTACTTC. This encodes CAISEPHSTSPYEQYF.

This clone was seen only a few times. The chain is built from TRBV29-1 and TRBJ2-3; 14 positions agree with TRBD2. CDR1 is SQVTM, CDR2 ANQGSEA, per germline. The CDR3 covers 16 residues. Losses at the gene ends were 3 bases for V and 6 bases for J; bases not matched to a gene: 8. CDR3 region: CSVENLGLAGVDTQYF. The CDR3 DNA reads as TGCAGCGTTGAGAACCTGGGACTAGCGGGGGTTGATACGCAGTATTTT.

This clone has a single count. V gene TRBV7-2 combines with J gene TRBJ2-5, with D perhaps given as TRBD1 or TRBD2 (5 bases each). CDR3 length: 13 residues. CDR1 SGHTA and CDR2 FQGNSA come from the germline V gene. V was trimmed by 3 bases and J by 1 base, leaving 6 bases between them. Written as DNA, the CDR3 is TGTGCCAGCAGCTTCGGGGCCCAAGAGACCCAGTACTTC. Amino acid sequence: CASSFGAQETQYF.

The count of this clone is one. In DNA form, the CDR3 reads TGCGCCAGCAGCCCGGAGGGCCTGCGGACCCTAGCGGGGGGTTTGAATGAGCAGTTCTTC. It yields the protein CASSPEGLRTLAGGLNEQFF. The V gene is TRBV4-3, the J gene TRBJ2-1, with 11 bases aligning to TRBD2. The germline CDR1 and CDR2 sequences are LGHNA and YSLEER. The CDR3 has 20 amino acids. V lost 4 bases, J lost 7 bases, and 21 bases stayed unmatched.